This TCR beta chain was identified in a study of response to subunit inactivated influenza vaccine. CDR3 length equals 13 residues. V lost 2 bases and J lost 9; bases outside the gene matches: 4. Looked up from germline, CDR1 is SEHNR and CDR2 is FQNEAQ (reference sequence). A single record per CDR3 protein comes from TCRdb applying MiXCR to the RT-PCR reads. This sample yields about 700,000 distinct CDR3 sequences, of which roughly 14% are seen a single time; 5.5% to 7% belongs to the top ten. Source: PBMCs from blood, taken less than 15 days before vaccination. The chain couples TRBV7-9 to TRBJ2-1; 7 nucleotides align to TRBD1. The sequence was obtained from a man aged 50 or older who received an inactivated influenza vaccine. CDR3 bases: TGTGCCAGCAGCTTACGGGCAGGGGGTGAGCAGTTCTTC. This translates into CASSLRAGGEQFF. The whole variable domain, remainder taken from reference TRBV7-9 and TRBJ2-1, is DTGVSQNPRHKITKRGQNVTFRCDPISEHNRLYWYRQTLGQGPEFLTYFQNEAQLEKSRLLSDRFSAERPKGSFSTLEIQRTEQGDSAMYLCASSLRAGGEQFFGPGTRLTVL.